This T cell receptor (beta chain) was sequenced in a study of blood T cell repertoires in COVID-19. Study context: Material from acute and convalescent COVID-19 was sourced from the United States, Italy and Spain. PBMCs, B-cell-depleted T cells, or T cells were the source of the cDNA or gDNA that made up the material.

CDR3 length: 14 residues. Germline CDR1 and CDR2: LGHDT and YNNKEL (reference sequence). V lost 1 base and J lost 5, with 11 bases in between. Original analysis: Amplifying reference gene primers gave estimates of nucleated cell counts. The method was immunoSEQ multiplex PCR; TCRdb's version includes in-frame clones alone and lacks a portion of them. V and J calls and clone size follow that table, whereas D and trimming were derived from the DNA. This table holds about 160,000 clones, about 90% found once. The chain is built from TRBV3-1 (or the pseudogene TRBV3-2) and TRBJ2-5, with D possibly being TRBD1 (7 bases). The receptor was isolated from a man aged 30-40 years with COVID-19, enrolled during active disease. Sequenced: peripheral blood. CDR3 in amino acids: CASSQAAGGETQYF. CDR3 coding DNA: TGTGCCAGCAGCCAAGCGGCAGGGGGGGAGACCCAGTACTTC.